One TCR beta chain is described in this entry. Original methodology: Amplified reference gene primers provided the basis for estimating nucleated cell counts. Clones were sequenced by immunoSEQ multiplex PCR, and TCRdb holds only the in-frame ones, with some missing. D and trimming were read from the DNA, whereas the V and J calls and clone size are those reported in that table. The repertoire holds a few hundred thousand clones, with roughly 90% as singletons. This entry comes from a study of blood T cell repertoires in COVID-19. The overall study: The United States, Italy and Spain provided the acute and convalescent COVID-19 samples.

Looked up from germline, CDR1 is MNHEY and CDR2 is SVGEGT. Unmatched junction bases numbered 18, after V lost 5 bases and J lost 7 bases. There are 18 residues in the CDR3. The gene calls are TRBV6-2 or TRBV6-3 and TRBJ2-7, with 12 bases identical to TRBD2. The sequenced sample consisted of peripheral blood. The sequence derives from a woman aged 55-70 years with acute or convalescent COVID-19. The CDR3 nucleotides are TGTGCCAGCAGTCCCCTAGCGGGGGGGCCCTATGTGTCTGGAGAGCAGTACTTC. It encodes CASSPLAGGPYVSGEQYF.